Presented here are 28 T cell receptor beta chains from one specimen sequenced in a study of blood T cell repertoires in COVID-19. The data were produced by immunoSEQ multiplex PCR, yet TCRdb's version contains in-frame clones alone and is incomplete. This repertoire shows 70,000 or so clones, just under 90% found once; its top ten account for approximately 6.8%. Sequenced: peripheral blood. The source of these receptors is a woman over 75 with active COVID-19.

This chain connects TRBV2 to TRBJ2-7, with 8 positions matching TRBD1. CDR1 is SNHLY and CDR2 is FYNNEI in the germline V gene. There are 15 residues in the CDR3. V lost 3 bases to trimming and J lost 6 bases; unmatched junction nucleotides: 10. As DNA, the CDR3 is TGTGCCAGCAGTGAGCGGACAGGGCTTATTGTCGAGCAGTACTTC. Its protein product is CASSERTGLIVEQYF.

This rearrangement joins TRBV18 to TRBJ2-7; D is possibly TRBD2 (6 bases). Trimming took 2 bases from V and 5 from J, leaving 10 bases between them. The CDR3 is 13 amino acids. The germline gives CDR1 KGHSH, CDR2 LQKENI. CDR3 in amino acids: CASSPGEVDEQYF. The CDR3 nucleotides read TGTGCCAGCTCACCAGGGGAGGTCGACGAGCAGTACTTC.

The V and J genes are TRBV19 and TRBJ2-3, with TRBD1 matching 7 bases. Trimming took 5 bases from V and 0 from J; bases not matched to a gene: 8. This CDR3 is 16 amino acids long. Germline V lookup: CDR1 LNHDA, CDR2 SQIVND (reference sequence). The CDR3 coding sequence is TGTGCCAGTAGTCCTAAGACAGGGTGGAGCACAGATACGCAGTATTTT. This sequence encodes CASSPKTGWSTDTQYF. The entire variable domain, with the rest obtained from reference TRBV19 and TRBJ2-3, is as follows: DGGITQSPKYLFRKEGQNVTLSCEQNLNHDAMYWYRQDPGQGLRLIYYSQIVNDFQKGDIAEGYSVSREKKESFPLTVTSAQKNPTAFYLCASSPKTGWSTDTQYFGPGTRLTVL.

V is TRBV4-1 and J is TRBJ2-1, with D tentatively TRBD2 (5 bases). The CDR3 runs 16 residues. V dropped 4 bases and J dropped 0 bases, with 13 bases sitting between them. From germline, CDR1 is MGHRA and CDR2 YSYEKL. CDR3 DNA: TGCGCCAGCAGCCCACCTCAGCGGAGCTCCTACAATGAGCAGTTCTTC. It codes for CASSPPQRSSYNEQFF.

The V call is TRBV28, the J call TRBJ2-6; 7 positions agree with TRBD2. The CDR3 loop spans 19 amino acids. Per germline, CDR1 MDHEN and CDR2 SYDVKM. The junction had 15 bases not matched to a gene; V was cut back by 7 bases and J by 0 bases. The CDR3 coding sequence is TGTGCCAGCACCGCCTCCCCCCCGGGGGGTTTCTCTGGGGCCAACGTCCTGACTTTC. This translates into CASTASPPGGFSGANVLTF.

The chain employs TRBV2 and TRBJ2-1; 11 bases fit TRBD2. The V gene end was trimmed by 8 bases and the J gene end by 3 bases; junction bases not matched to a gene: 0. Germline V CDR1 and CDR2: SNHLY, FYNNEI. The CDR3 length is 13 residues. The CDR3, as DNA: TGTGCCAGCCTAGCGGGGGGCTACAATGAGCAGTTCTTC. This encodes CASLAGGYNEQFF.

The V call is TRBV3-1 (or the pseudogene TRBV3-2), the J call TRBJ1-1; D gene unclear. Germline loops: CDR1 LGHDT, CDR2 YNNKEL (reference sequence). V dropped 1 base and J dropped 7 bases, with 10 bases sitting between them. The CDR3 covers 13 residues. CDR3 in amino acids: CASSQVDSSEAFF. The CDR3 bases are TGTGCCAGCAGCCAAGTTGACTCTAGTGAAGCTTTCTTT.

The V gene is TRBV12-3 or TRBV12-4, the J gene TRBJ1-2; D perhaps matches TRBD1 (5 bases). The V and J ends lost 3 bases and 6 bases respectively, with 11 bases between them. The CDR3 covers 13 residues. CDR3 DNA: TGTGCCAGCAGTTTCAGGGATTCGAATGGCTACACCTTC. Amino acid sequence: CASSFRDSNGYTF.

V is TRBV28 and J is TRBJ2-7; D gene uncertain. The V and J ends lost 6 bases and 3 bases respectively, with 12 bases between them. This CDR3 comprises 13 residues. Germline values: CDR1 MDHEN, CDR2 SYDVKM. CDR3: CASRSGMGYEQYF. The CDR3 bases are TGTGCCAGCAGGTCGGGTATGGGCTACGAGCAGTACTTC.

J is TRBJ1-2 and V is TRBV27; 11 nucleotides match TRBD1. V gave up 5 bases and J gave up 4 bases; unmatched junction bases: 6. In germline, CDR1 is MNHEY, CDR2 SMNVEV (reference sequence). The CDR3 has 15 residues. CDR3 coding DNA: TGTGCCAGCAGTCCCCGGACAGGGGGCGCCTATGGCTACACCTTC. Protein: CASSPRTGGAYGYTF.

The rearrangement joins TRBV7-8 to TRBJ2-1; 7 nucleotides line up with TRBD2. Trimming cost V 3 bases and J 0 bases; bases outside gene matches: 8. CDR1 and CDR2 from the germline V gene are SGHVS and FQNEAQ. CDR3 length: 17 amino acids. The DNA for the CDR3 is TGTGCCAGCAGCTTGTTTACGGGAGGTTCCTCCTACAATGAGCAGTTCTTC. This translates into CASSLFTGGSSYNEQFF.

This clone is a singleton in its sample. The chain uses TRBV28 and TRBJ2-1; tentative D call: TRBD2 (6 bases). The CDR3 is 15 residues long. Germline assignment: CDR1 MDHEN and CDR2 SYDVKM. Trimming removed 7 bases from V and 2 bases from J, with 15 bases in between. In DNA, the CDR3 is TGTGCCAGCACGGAGGTCGGAGGGCCCTACAATGAGCAGTTCTTC. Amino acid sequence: CASTEVGGPYNEQFF.

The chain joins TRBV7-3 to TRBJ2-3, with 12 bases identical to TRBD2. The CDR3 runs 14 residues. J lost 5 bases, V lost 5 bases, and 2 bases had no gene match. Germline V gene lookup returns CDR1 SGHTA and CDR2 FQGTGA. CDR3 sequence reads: CASSLGLAGDTQYF. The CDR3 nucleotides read TGTGCCAGCAGCCTGGGACTAGCGGGAGATACGCAGTATTTT. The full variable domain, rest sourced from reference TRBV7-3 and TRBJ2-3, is GAGVSQTPSNKVTEKGKYVELRCDPISGHTALYWYRQSLGQGPEFLIYFQGTGAADDSGLPNDRFFAVRPEGSVSTLKIQRTERGDSAVYLCASSLGLAGDTQYFGPGTRLTVL.

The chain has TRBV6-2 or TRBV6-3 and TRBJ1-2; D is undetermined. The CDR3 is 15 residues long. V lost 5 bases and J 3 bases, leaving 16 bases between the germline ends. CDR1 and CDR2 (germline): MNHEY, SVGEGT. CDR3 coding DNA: TGTGCCAGCAGTCTACTCGGAGGCCCTTACTATGGCTACACCTTC. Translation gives CASSLLGGPYYGYTF.

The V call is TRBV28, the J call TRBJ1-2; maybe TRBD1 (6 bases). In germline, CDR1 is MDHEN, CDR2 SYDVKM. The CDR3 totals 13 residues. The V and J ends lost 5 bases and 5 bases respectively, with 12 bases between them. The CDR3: CASSLGGSYGYTF. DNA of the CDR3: TGTGCCAGCAGTCTAGGGGGTTCTTATGGCTACACCTTC.

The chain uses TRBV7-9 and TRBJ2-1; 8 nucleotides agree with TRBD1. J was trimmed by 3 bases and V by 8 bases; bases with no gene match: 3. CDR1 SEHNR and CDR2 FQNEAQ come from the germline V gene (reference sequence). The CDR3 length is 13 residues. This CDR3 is CASGTGGYNEQFF. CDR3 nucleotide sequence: TGTGCCAGCGGCACAGGGGGCTACAATGAGCAGTTCTTC.

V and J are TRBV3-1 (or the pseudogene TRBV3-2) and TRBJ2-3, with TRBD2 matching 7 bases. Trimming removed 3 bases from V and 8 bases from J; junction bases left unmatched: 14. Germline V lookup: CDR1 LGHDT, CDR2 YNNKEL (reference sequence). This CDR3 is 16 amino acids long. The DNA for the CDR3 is TGTGCCAGCAGCCAGAGCGGGGCTGGCGGGAAAGGTACGCAGTATTTT. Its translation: CASSQSGAGGKGTQYF.

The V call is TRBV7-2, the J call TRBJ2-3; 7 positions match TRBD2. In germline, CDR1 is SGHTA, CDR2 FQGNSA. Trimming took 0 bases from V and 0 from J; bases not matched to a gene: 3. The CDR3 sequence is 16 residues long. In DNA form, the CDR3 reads TGTGCCAGCAGCTTAGCATGGGGGGGAAGCACAGATACGCAGTATTTT. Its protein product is CASSLAWGGSTDTQYF.

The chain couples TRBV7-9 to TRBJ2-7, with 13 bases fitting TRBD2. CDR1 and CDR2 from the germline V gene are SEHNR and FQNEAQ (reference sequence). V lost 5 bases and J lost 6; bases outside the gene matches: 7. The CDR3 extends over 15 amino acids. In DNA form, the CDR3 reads TGTGCCAGCAGCCAGGCGACTAGCGGGAGGAGCGAGCAGTACTTC. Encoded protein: CASSQATSGRSEQYF.

The CDR3 DNA sequence: TGTGCCAGCAGCTTAGAACTAGCGGGAGCAGATACGCAGTATTTT. Protein: CASSLELAGADTQYF. V and J are TRBV7-8 and TRBJ2-3; 11 bases align to TRBD2. Germline values: CDR1 SGHVS, CDR2 FQNEAQ. With 1 base clipped from V and 4 bases from J, the junction kept 1 base outside the gene matches. The CDR3 is 15 residues long.

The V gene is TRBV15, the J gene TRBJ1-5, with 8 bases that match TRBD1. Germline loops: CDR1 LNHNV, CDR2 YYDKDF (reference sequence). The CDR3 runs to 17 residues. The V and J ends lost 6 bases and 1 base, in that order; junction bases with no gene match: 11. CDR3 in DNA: TGTGCCACCAGACGGGGCGACAGGGGAGGGAGCAATCAGCCCCAGCATTTT. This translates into CATRRGDRGGSNQPQHF.

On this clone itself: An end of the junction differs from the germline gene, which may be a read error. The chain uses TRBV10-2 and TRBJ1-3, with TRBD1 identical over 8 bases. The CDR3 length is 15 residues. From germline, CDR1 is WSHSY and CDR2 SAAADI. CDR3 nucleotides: TGCGCCAGCAGTAAGTCGGGACAGGATTTAAACACCATATATTTT. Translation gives CASSKSGQDLNTIYF.

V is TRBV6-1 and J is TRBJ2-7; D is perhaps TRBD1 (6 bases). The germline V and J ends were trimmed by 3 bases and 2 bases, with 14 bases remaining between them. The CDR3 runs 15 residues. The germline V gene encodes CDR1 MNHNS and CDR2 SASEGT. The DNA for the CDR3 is TGTGCCAGCAGTGATTTTCACAGGGTGACCTACGAGCAGTACTTC. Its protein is CASSDFHRVTYEQYF.

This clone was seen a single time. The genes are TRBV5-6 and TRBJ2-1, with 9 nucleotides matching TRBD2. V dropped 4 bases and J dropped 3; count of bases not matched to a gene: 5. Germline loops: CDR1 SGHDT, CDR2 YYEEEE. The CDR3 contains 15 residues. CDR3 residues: CASSVAGVDYNEQFF. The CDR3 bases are TGTGCCAGCAGCGTAGCGGGAGTGGACTACAATGAGCAGTTCTTC.

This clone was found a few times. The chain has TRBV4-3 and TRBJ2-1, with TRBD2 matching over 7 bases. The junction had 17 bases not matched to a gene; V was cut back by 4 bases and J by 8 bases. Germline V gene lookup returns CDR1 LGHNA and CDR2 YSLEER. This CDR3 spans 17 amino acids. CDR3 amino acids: CASSPLGLQAGTYEQFF. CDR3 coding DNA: TGCGCCAGCAGCCCCCTCGGCCTGCAAGCGGGAACGTATGAGCAGTTCTTC.

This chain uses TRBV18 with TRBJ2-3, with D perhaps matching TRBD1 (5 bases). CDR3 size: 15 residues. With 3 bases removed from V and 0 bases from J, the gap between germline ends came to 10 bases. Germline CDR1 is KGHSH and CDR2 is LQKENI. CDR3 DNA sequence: TGTGCCAGCTCACCCGCGACAGTCAGCACAGATACGCAGTATTTT. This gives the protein CASSPATVSTDTQYF. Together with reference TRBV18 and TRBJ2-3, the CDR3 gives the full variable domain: NAGVMQNPRHLVRRRGQEARLRCSPMKGHSHVYWYRQLPEEGLKFMVYLQKENIIDESGMPKERFSAEFPKEGPSILRIQQVVRGDSAAYFCASSPATVSTDTQYFGPGTRLTVL.

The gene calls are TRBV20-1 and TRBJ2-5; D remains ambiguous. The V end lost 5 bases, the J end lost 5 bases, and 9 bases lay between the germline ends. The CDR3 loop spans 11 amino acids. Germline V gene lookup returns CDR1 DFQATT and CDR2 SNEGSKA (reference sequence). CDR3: CSASFLETQYF. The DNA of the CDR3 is TGCAGTGCTTCGTTTTTGGAGACCCAGTACTTC.

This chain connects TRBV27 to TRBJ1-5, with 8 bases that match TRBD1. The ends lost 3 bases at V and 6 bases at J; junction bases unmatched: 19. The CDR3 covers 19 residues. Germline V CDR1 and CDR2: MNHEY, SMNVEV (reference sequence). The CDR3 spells CASSLLQQGVRLPGQPQHF. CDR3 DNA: TGTGCCAGCAGTTTGCTTCAACAGGGGGTCCGTCTCCCGGGTCAGCCCCAGCATTTT.